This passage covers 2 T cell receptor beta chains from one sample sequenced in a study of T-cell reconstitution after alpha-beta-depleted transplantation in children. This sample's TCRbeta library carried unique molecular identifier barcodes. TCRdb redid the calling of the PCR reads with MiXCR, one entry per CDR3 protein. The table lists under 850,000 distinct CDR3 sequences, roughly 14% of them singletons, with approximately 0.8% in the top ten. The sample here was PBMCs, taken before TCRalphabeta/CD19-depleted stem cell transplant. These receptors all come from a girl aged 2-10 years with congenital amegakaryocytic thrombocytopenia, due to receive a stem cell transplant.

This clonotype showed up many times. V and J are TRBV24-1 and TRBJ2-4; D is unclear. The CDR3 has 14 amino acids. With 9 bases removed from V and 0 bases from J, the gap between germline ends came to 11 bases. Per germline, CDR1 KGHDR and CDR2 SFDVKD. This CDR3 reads CATAENAAKNIQYF. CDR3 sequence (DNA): TGTGCCACCGCGGAAAATGCAGCCAAAAACATTCAGTACTTC.

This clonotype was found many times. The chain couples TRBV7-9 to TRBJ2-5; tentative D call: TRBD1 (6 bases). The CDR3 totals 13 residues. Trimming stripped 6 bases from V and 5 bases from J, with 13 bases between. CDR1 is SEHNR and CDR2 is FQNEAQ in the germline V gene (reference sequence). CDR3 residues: CASRANREETQYF. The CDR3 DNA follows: TGTGCCAGCAGAGCGAACAGGGAGGAGACCCAGTACTTC. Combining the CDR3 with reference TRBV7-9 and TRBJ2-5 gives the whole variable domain DTGVSQNPRHKITKRGQNVTFRCDPISEHNRLYWYRQTLGQGPEFLTYFQNEAQLEKSRLLSDRFSAERPKGSFSTLEIQRTEQGDSAMYLCASRANREETQYFGPGTRLLVL.